The present TCR beta chain was sequenced within a study of T-cell reconstitution after alpha-beta-depleted transplantation in children. A TCRbeta library incorporating unique molecular identifiers was prepared. MiXCR, applied by TCRdb to the PCR reads, yields one record per CDR3 protein. The sample has some 600,000 distinct CDR3 sequences, over 15% seen once. This CDR3 is built from 18 residues. V was pared by 10 bases and J by 2 bases, with 20 bases of the junction left unmatched. The germline CDR1 and CDR2 sequences are LGHDT and YNNKEL (reference sequence). The clonotype was recovered from a human donor who donated a stem cell graft to a child with acute myeloid leukemia. Sample: PBMCs from the stem cell graft donor, taken from the stem cell graft. The rearrangement uses TRBV3-1 and TRBJ1-5, with 7 bases that match TRBD1. The DNA for the CDR3 is TGTGCCATCTGTTTAATAGCCAGGGGGTTAGCGGGCAATCAGCCCCAGCATTTT. It is translated as CAICLIARGLAGNQPQHF.